The entry that follows covers one TCR beta chain sequence. Per the germline V gene, CDR1 is LNHDA and CDR2 is SQIVND (reference sequence). This CDR3 is built from 17 residues. Between the trimmed V and J ends, which lost 6 bases and 0 bases, there was a span of 20 bases. The TCR alpha and TCR beta cDNA libraries, bearing sample barcodes and UMIs, were generated by 5'RACE using constant-segment primers. TCRdb analysed the 5' RACE reads with MiXCR anew, one entry per CDR3 protein. The table records around 300,000 distinct CDR3 sequences, about an eighth of them present only once. The data were obtained in a study of T-cell memory formation after mild COVID-19.

This chain joins TRBV19 and TRBJ1-1; D is ambiguous. This clonotype was sampled from a man aged 18 to 29 who had mild COVID-19 (a few samples of this study predate the infection). Cell type and time point are not known. Sequencing was carried out using PBMCs or a T cell subset sorted from them (not recorded which). In DNA form, the CDR3 reads TGTGCCAGTAGCCGATTTACTCCGCGACACATGAACACTGAAGCTTTCTTT. This codes for CASSRFTPRHMNTEAFF. Using reference TRBV19 and TRBJ1-1 for the parts outside the CDR3, the full variable domain is DGGITQSPKYLFRKEGQNVTLSCEQNLNHDAMYWYRQDPGQGLRLIYYSQIVNDFQKGDIAEGYSVSREKKESFPLTVTSAQKNPTAFYLCASSRFTPRHMNTEAFFGQGTRLTVV.